This is a list of T cell receptor beta chains from one sample in a study of T-cell reconstitution after alpha-beta-depleted transplantation in children. A single record per CDR3 protein comes from TCRdb applying MiXCR to the PCR reads. The sample holds a few hundred thousand distinct CDR3 sequences, about 12% seen once. The material sequenced was PBMCs from the stem cell graft donor, taken from the stem cell graft. Every receptor here comes from a human donor who donated a stem cell graft to a child with combined immunodeficiency. Each CDR3 is given with its conserved first and last residue. Each record gives: CDR3 protein, CDR3 DNA, J gene, D gene, V gene, clone size. A D gene is named only where the DNA matches it firmly. The listing skips clone size in some rows; elsewhere it reads once, few, many or a size class.

CDR3aa: CASSFGRGFDIQYF
CDR3nt: TGTGCCAGCAGTTTTGGCAGGGGCTTTGACATTCAGTACTTC
j_gene: TRBJ2-4
d_gene: -
v_gene: TRBV12-3/TRBV12-4
abundance: many

CDR3aa: CSAMDASFWGGNEQFF
CDR3nt: TGCAGTGCTATGGATGCCTCCTTCTGGGGGGGGAATGAGCAGTTCTTC
j_gene: TRBJ2-1
d_gene: TRBD2
v_gene: TRBV20-1
abundance: -

CDR3aa: CASSFFGRALNEQFF
CDR3nt: TGTGCCAGCAGCTTTTTCGGGAGGGCTCTCAATGAGCAGTTCTTC
j_gene: TRBJ2-1
d_gene: TRBD2
v_gene: TRBV11-2
abundance: few

CDR3aa: CASGGGSSYEQYF
CDR3nt: TGTGCCAGCGGGGGGGGCAGCTCCTACGAGCAGTACTTC
j_gene: TRBJ2-7
d_gene: -
v_gene: TRBV25-1
abundance: few

CDR3aa: CASSTGLAGGGLQETQYF
CDR3nt: TGTGCCAGCAGCACGGGACTAGCGGGAGGTGGACTCCAAGAGACCCAGTACTTC
j_gene: TRBJ2-5
d_gene: TRBD2
v_gene: TRBV7-2
abundance: many

CDR3aa: CASSQGPGQGTDTQYF
CDR3nt: TGCGCCAGCAGCCAAGGACCGGGACAGGGGACAGATACGCAGTATTTT
j_gene: TRBJ2-3
d_gene: TRBD1
v_gene: TRBV4-3
abundance: -

CDR3aa: CASSLVGVYEQFF
CDR3nt: TGCGCCAGCAGCTTGGTTGGGGTCTATGAGCAGTTCTTC
j_gene: TRBJ2-1
d_gene: -
v_gene: TRBV5-1
abundance: -

CDR3aa: CAAGTNLYNEQFF
CDR3nt: TGCGCCGCCGGGACTAACCTATACAATGAGCAGTTCTTC
j_gene: TRBJ2-1
d_gene: TRBD2
v_gene: TRBV4-3
abundance: few

CDR3aa: CASSQDPGTGETQYF
CDR3nt: TGTGCCAGCAGCCAAGATCCGGGGACAGGAGAGACCCAGTACTTC
j_gene: TRBJ2-5
d_gene: TRBD1
v_gene: TRBV4-2
abundance: few

CDR3aa: CASSQDSGTDYNEQFF
CDR3nt: TGCGCCAGCAGCCAAGACTCCGGGACAGACTACAATGAGCAGTTCTTC
j_gene: TRBJ2-1
d_gene: TRBD1
v_gene: TRBV4-3
abundance: -

CDR3aa: CSVEAGVGEKLFF
CDR3nt: TGCAGCGTTGAAGCAGGGGTGGGCGAAAAACTGTTTTTT
j_gene: TRBJ1-4
d_gene: -
v_gene: TRBV29-1
abundance: -

CDR3aa: CASSLSLLAGGPYNEQFF
CDR3nt: TGTGCCAGCAGTTTATCCCTTCTAGCGGGAGGGCCCTACAATGAGCAGTTCTTC
j_gene: TRBJ2-1
d_gene: TRBD2
v_gene: TRBV27
abundance: -

CDR3aa: CSVDWDGKETQYF
CDR3nt: TGCAGCGTTGATTGGGACGGCAAAGAGACCCAGTACTTC
j_gene: TRBJ2-5
d_gene: -
v_gene: TRBV29-1
abundance: -

CDR3aa: CASSLPGWNGYTF
CDR3nt: TGTGCCAGCAGTTTACCAGGGTGGAATGGCTACACCTTC
j_gene: TRBJ1-2
d_gene: -
v_gene: TRBV12-3/TRBV12-4
abundance: -

CDR3aa: CSATLQGQETQYF
CDR3nt: TGCAGTGCTACCTTACAGGGCCAAGAGACCCAGTACTTC
j_gene: TRBJ2-5
d_gene: -
v_gene: TRBV20-1
abundance: -

CDR3aa: CASSPGDGHYGYTF
CDR3nt: TGCGCCAGCAGCCCCGGGGACGGACACTATGGCTACACCTTC
j_gene: TRBJ1-2
d_gene: -
v_gene: TRBV5-1
abundance: -

CDR3aa: CSAAGGLTLHPDTQYF
CDR3nt: TGCAGTGCTGCCGGGGGACTAACCCTCCACCCAGATACGCAGTATTTT
j_gene: TRBJ2-3
d_gene: TRBD2
v_gene: TRBV20-1
abundance: -

CDR3aa: CATSYGPGELFF
CDR3nt: TGTGCCACCTCCTATGGGCCCGGGGAGCTGTTTTTT
j_gene: TRBJ2-2
d_gene: -
v_gene: TRBV12-3/TRBV12-4
abundance: many

CDR3aa: CAITSRETDTQYF
CDR3nt: TGTGCCATCACGTCCCGTGAAACAGATACGCAGTATTTT
j_gene: TRBJ2-3
d_gene: -
v_gene: TRBV10-3
abundance: -

CDR3aa: CSVESGWGTDTQYF
CDR3nt: TGCAGCGTTGAATCAGGGTGGGGGACAGATACGCAGTATTTT
j_gene: TRBJ2-3
d_gene: -
v_gene: TRBV29-1
abundance: -

CDR3aa: CASSQDLGGQGYGYTF
CDR3nt: TGCGCCAGCAGCCAAGATCTGGGGGGACAGGGATATGGCTACACCTTC
j_gene: TRBJ1-2
d_gene: TRBD1
v_gene: TRBV4-3
abundance: -

CDR3aa: CASRVLAGEETQYF
CDR3nt: TGTGCCAGCAGGGTACTAGCGGGCGAAGAGACCCAGTACTTC
j_gene: TRBJ2-5
d_gene: TRBD2
v_gene: TRBV7-9
abundance: many

CDR3aa: CASSWGAIQETQYF
CDR3nt: TGTGCCAGCAGCTGGGGGGCTATACAAGAGACCCAGTACTTC
j_gene: TRBJ2-5
d_gene: -
v_gene: TRBV5-5
abundance: -

CDR3aa: CASSLVGTSGSRPDTQYF
CDR3nt: TGTGCCAGCAGCTTAGTAGGGACTAGCGGGAGTCGCCCAGATACGCAGTATTTT
j_gene: TRBJ2-3
d_gene: TRBD2
v_gene: TRBV11-2
abundance: few

CDR3aa: CASSLSLQLKQFF
CDR3nt: TGTGCCAGCAGTTTAAGTCTCCAGTTGAAGCAGTTCTTC
j_gene: TRBJ2-1
d_gene: -
v_gene: TRBV27
abundance: few

CDR3aa: CASSVGQAVPDTQYF
CDR3nt: TGTGCCAGTAGCGTGGGACAGGCCGTCCCAGATACGCAGTATTTT
j_gene: TRBJ2-3
d_gene: TRBD1
v_gene: TRBV19
abundance: -

CDR3aa: CSARLAGGRVYEQYF
CDR3nt: TGCAGTGCTCGACTAGCGGGGGGGCGGGTTTACGAGCAGTACTTC
j_gene: TRBJ2-7
d_gene: TRBD2
v_gene: TRBV20-1
abundance: many

CDR3aa: CASSLGLGPDTQYF
CDR3nt: TGTGCCAGCAGTTTAGGGCTCGGCCCGGATACGCAGTATTTT
j_gene: TRBJ2-3
d_gene: -
v_gene: TRBV12-3/TRBV12-4
abundance: few

CDR3aa: CASKMPPEQFF
CDR3nt: TGTGCCAGCAAAATGCCCCCCGAGCAGTTCTTC
j_gene: TRBJ2-1
d_gene: -
v_gene: TRBV12-3/TRBV12-4
abundance: few

CDR3aa: CASTATGGYTF
CDR3nt: TGTGCCAGCACCGCGACGGGTGGCTACACCTTC
j_gene: TRBJ1-2
d_gene: -
v_gene: TRBV6-6
abundance: few

CDR3aa: CASSLSTGGETQYF
CDR3nt: TGTGCCAGCAGCCTATCGACAGGGGGAGAGACCCAGTACTTC
j_gene: TRBJ2-5
d_gene: TRBD1
v_gene: TRBV4-2
abundance: many

CDR3aa: CASSLFRGAENSPLHF
CDR3nt: TGTGCCAGCAGCTTGTTCCGGGGGGCGGAAAATTCACCCCTCCACTTT
j_gene: TRBJ1-6
d_gene: -
v_gene: TRBV5-4
abundance: many

CDR3aa: CASLHNTEAFF
CDR3nt: TGTGCCAGCCTTCATAACACTGAAGCTTTCTTT
j_gene: TRBJ1-1
d_gene: -
v_gene: TRBV6-5
abundance: -

CDR3aa: CASSLTGGRTEAFF
CDR3nt: TGTGCCAGCAGCTTAACAGGGGGGAGGACTGAAGCTTTCTTT
j_gene: TRBJ1-1
d_gene: TRBD1
v_gene: TRBV12-3/TRBV12-4
abundance: many

CDR3aa: CAWSVTSNGEQYF
CDR3nt: TGTGCCTGGAGTGTTACCTCCAACGGCGAGCAGTACTTC
j_gene: TRBJ2-7
d_gene: -
v_gene: TRBV30
abundance: many

CDR3aa: CASSLGTSSGDTQYF
CDR3nt: TGTGCCAGCAGCCTTGGGACTAGCTCAGGAGATACGCAGTATTTT
j_gene: TRBJ2-3
d_gene: TRBD2
v_gene: TRBV3-1
abundance: many

CDR3aa: CASTGTDNNEQFF
CDR3nt: TGTGCCAGTACAGGGACGGATAACAATGAGCAGTTCTTC
j_gene: TRBJ2-1
d_gene: -
v_gene: TRBV6-1
abundance: -

CDR3aa: CASQDLIQYF
CDR3nt: TGTGCCAGCCAGGACCTAATTCAGTACTTC
j_gene: TRBJ2-4
d_gene: -
v_gene: TRBV2
abundance: -

CDR3aa: CASRGGTDTQYF
CDR3nt: TGTGCCAGCAGGGGGGGCACAGATACGCAGTATTTT
j_gene: TRBJ2-3
d_gene: -
v_gene: TRBV12-3/TRBV12-4
abundance: many

CDR3aa: CASSQLNQPQHF
CDR3nt: TGTGCCAGCAGTCAACTTAATCAGCCCCAGCATTTT
j_gene: TRBJ1-5
d_gene: -
v_gene: TRBV12-3/TRBV12-4
abundance: few

CDR3aa: CASSSHLNTEAFF
CDR3nt: TGTGCCAGCAGCTCCCACTTGAACACTGAAGCTTTCTTT
j_gene: TRBJ1-1
d_gene: -
v_gene: TRBV11-2
abundance: many

CDR3aa: CAISESAGGPRAFF
CDR3nt: TGTGCCATCAGTGAGTCAGCAGGGGGCCCGCGGGCTTTCTTT
j_gene: TRBJ1-1
d_gene: TRBD1
v_gene: TRBV10-3
abundance: few

CDR3aa: CASSLGSASRETQYF
CDR3nt: TGTGCCAGCAGCTTAGGCTCGGCTAGCAGGGAGACCCAGTACTTC
j_gene: TRBJ2-5
d_gene: -
v_gene: TRBV7-8
abundance: many

CDR3aa: CSAGGRGTQYF
CDR3nt: TGCAGTGCTGGGGGGAGAGGTACGCAGTATTTT
j_gene: TRBJ2-3
d_gene: -
v_gene: TRBV20-1
abundance: few

CDR3aa: CAWTGSSYNEQFF
CDR3nt: TGTGCCTGGACAGGGAGCTCCTACAATGAGCAGTTCTTC
j_gene: TRBJ2-1
d_gene: -
v_gene: TRBV30
abundance: few

CDR3aa: CASSQTQRETQYF
CDR3nt: TGTGCCAGCAGCCAGACGCAGAGAGAGACCCAGTACTTC
j_gene: TRBJ2-5
d_gene: -
v_gene: TRBV4-2
abundance: many

CDR3aa: CASSYPAGQGTGYTF
CDR3nt: TGTGCCAGCAGTTACCCCGCGGGACAGGGGACTGGCTACACCTTC
j_gene: TRBJ1-2
d_gene: TRBD1
v_gene: TRBV6-2/TRBV6-3
abundance: -

CDR3aa: CASSHFKNEQFF
CDR3nt: TGTGCCAGCAGCCATTTTAAAAATGAGCAGTTCTTC
j_gene: TRBJ2-1
d_gene: -
v_gene: TRBV11-2
abundance: -

CDR3aa: CASSLGAVSSGNTLYF
CDR3nt: TGTGCCAGCAGCTTAGGTGCAGTCAGCTCTGGAAACACCCTATATTTT
j_gene: TRBJ1-3
d_gene: -
v_gene: TRBV7-2
abundance: once

CDR3aa: CASSEVQELLAFF
CDR3nt: TGTGCCAGCAGTGAAGTACAGGAGTTGCTAGCTTTCTTT
j_gene: TRBJ1-1
d_gene: -
v_gene: TRBV6-1
abundance: few

CDR3aa: CASKEQINEKLFF
CDR3nt: TGTGCCAGCAAGGAACAGATCAATGAAAAACTGTTTTTT
j_gene: TRBJ1-4
d_gene: -
v_gene: TRBV12-3/TRBV12-4
abundance: many

CDR3aa: CASREGHRGPNEKLFF
CDR3nt: TGTGCCAGCAGAGAAGGTCACCGGGGCCCAAACGAAAAACTGTTTTTT
j_gene: TRBJ1-4
d_gene: -
v_gene: TRBV2
abundance: -

CDR3aa: CASRTTDHMNTEAFF
CDR3nt: TGTGCCAGCAGAACCACGGACCACATGAACACTGAAGCTTTCTTT
j_gene: TRBJ1-1
d_gene: -
v_gene: TRBV6-2/TRBV6-3
abundance: few

CDR3aa: CSARDSLSSYNEQFF
CDR3nt: TGCAGTGCTAGAGATAGCCTCAGCTCCTACAATGAGCAGTTCTTC
j_gene: TRBJ2-1
d_gene: -
v_gene: TRBV20-1
abundance: -

CDR3aa: CASSLAGGGYTF
CDR3nt: TGTGCCAGCAGCTTAGCAGGAGGCGGCTACACCTTC
j_gene: TRBJ1-2
d_gene: -
v_gene: TRBV7-9
abundance: -

CDR3aa: CASSLGHRYEQYF
CDR3nt: TGCGCCAGCAGCTTGGGACACCGCTACGAGCAGTACTTC
j_gene: TRBJ2-7
d_gene: -
v_gene: TRBV5-1
abundance: many

CDR3aa: CASSPRSYEQYF
CDR3nt: TGTGCCAGCAGTCCCCGCTCCTACGAGCAGTACTTC
j_gene: TRBJ2-7
d_gene: -
v_gene: TRBV12-3/TRBV12-4
abundance: many

CDR3aa: CARGEQYF
CDR3nt: TGTGCCAGGGGGGAGCAGTACTTC
j_gene: TRBJ2-7
d_gene: -
v_gene: TRBV2
abundance: few